The rows below give T cell receptor beta chains drawn from one sample of a study of blood T cell repertoires in COVID-19. TCRdb's table, derived via immunoSEQ multiplex PCR, lists solely in-frame clones and lacks some. This table has about 200,000 clones, 70% to 85% appearing once. Sequences were obtained from PBMCs or T cells enriched from blood (not recorded which). These receptors all stem from an older woman with acute COVID-19. Both conserved end residues are part of each CDR3. D genes are given only for firm matches. A row's size may be missing; if present it is once, few, many or a size class.

v_gene,abundance,d_gene,j_gene,CDR3nt,CDR3aa
TRBV7-2,-,-,TRBJ2-5,TGTGCCAGCAGCTTAGTTTATTCCCAAGAGACCCAGTACTTC,CASSLVYSQETQYF
TRBV4-3,many,-,TRBJ2-1,TGCGCCAGCAGCCGAGGCACCGGGATCTCATACAATGAGCAGTTCTTC,CASSRGTGISYNEQFF
TRBV27,once,-,TRBJ1-1,TGTGCCAGCAGTCACGGTGAGAACACTGAAGCTTTCTTT,CASSHGENTEAFF
TRBV4-3,-,-,TRBJ1-2,TGCGCCAGCAGCCAAGGAGGTCTGTCCCAAGGCTACACCTTC,CASSQGGLSQGYTF
TRBV2,-,-,TRBJ1-2,TGTGCCAGCAGTGAAAGCATCTATGGCTACACCTTC,CASSESIYGYTF
TRBV4-3,-,-,TRBJ1-2,TGCGCCAGCAGCCGGGTCGACAGCTATGGCTACACCTTC,CASSRVDSYGYTF
TRBV6-5,few,-,TRBJ2-7,TGTGCCAGCAGTTACCAGGTAAACGAGCAGTACTTC,CASSYQVNEQYF
TRBV6-2/TRBV6-3,-,-,TRBJ2-3,TGTGCCAGCAGTTACCCTTTTATAGATACGCAGTATTTT,CASSYPFIDTQYF
TRBV4-1,many,-,TRBJ1-1,TGCGCCAGCAGCCAAATATATGGGCCGAACACTGAAGCTTTCTTT,CASSQIYGPNTEAFF
TRBV19,-,-,TRBJ2-3,TGTGCCAGTAGAAGGGGAGGACTCATGGATACGCAGTATTTT,CASRRGGLMDTQYF
TRBV19,once,TRBD2,TRBJ2-5,TGTGCCAGTAGAAACCTAGCGGGGCCGCAAGAGACCCAGTACTTC,CASRNLAGPQETQYF
TRBV29-1,-,TRBD1,TRBJ2-1,TGCAGCGGACTGGACAGGGCCCGTGCCAATGAGCAGTTCTTC,CSGLDRARANEQFF
TRBV18,-,-,TRBJ2-3,TGTGCCAGCTCACCACCGTCCGTCCGCACAGATACGCAGTATTTT,CASSPPSVRTDTQYF
TRBV5-4,-,TRBD1,TRBJ2-7,TGTGCCAGCAGCGGACAGGGCCCCGAGCAGTACTTC,CASSGQGPEQYF
TRBV19,-,TRBD2,TRBJ2-1,TGTGCCAGTACTGGAGCGGGAGGGCGTTCATACAATGAGCAGTTCTTC,CASTGAGGRSYNEQFF
TRBV11-2,-,TRBD1,TRBJ2-2,TGTGCCAGCAGCCAACGGACAGGGGGACTCAACACCGGGGAGCTGTTTTTT,CASSQRTGGLNTGELFF
TRBV5-1,-,TRBD1,TRBJ1-1,TGCGCCAGCAGCTTGGCGACAGGGAGAACCACTGAAGCTTTCTTT,CASSLATGRTTEAFF
TRBV5-6,-,-,TRBJ2-3,TGTGCCAGCAGCTTGGGGGACAACACAGATACGCAGTATTTT,CASSLGDNTDTQYF
TRBV7-9,-,-,TRBJ2-1,TGTGCCAGCAGCCCAACGGGATATGAGCAGTTCTTC,CASSPTGYEQFF
TRBV6-5,-,TRBD1,TRBJ2-5,TGTGCCAGCAGCTTTGGGACAGGAGAAGAGACCCAGTACTTC,CASSFGTGEETQYF
TRBV4-3,-,TRBD1,TRBJ1-2,TGCGCCAGCAGCCAAGACCCACCCCCAGGGGGCGGTGGCTATGGCTACACCTTC,CASSQDPPPGGGGYGYTF
TRBV7-2,many,TRBD1,TRBJ2-6,TGTGCCAGCAGCTATTTGCCGGGACAGGCGTACGGGGCCAACGTCCTGACTTTC,CASSYLPGQAYGANVLTF
TRBV6-2/TRBV6-3,-,-,TRBJ1-2,TGTGCCAGCAGTCCCAACGGTGATGTCTATGGCTACACCTTC,CASSPNGDVYGYTF
TRBV5-1,-,-,TRBJ2-3,TGCGCCAGCAGAGACACCGCCTACCCCACAGATACGCAGTATTTT,CASRDTAYPTDTQYF
TRBV5-4,-,-,TRBJ2-3,TGTGCCAGCAGCCCCTGGGGCCTTTCGAGCACAGATACGCAGTATTTT,CASSPWGLSSTDTQYF
TRBV19,once,-,TRBJ2-2,TGTGCCAGTACTAGGGACATCGGGGAGCTGTTTTTT,CASTRDIGELFF
TRBV7-9,-,TRBD2,TRBJ2-1,TGTGCCAGCAGCTCGACCTCCGGGGGGGCCCTGGTAGGCAATGAGCAGTTCTTC,CASSSTSGGALVGNEQFF
TRBV4-3,-,TRBD1,TRBJ2-3,TGCGCCAGCAGCCAAGATAGCAGGGGGACAGATACGCAGTATTTT,CASSQDSRGTDTQYF